The 4 T cell receptor beta chains listed next were all sequenced from one sample in a study of Ad26.COV2.S vaccination and SARS-CoV-2 variants. Assay used: immunoSEQ multiplex PCR; TCRdb lists only in-frame clones, some missing. The repertoire has around 350,000 clones, 90% to 95% of them found once; the top ten carry around 4.2%. Sample: peripheral blood, taken after recovery from COVID-19. All receptors derive from a human donor who had recovered from COVID-19.

The J gene is TRBJ1-1, the V gene TRBV3-1 (or the pseudogene TRBV3-2); D unclear. The CDR3 has 14 amino acids. V was shortened by 1 base and J by 1 base, with 7 bases between the two germline ends. Germline V gene data show CDR1 as LGHDT and CDR2 as YNNKEL (reference sequence). CDR3 sequence reads: CASSQVVPNTEAFF. CDR3 bases: TGTGCCAGCAGCCAAGTCGTCCCGAACACTGAAGCTTTCTTT.

The V call is TRBV5-1, the J call TRBJ1-5; TRBD1 is a possible D gene (6 bases). The V gene's germline CDR1 is SGHRS and CDR2 YFSETQ. The ends were cut back, 4 bases at V and 6 bases at J, with 14 bases in the middle. The CDR3 consists of 14 residues. The CDR3 reads CASSPRGGIQPQHF. CDR3 DNA: TGCGCCAGCAGCCCAAGAGGGGGTATTCAGCCCCAGCATTTT.

The chain employs TRBV9 and TRBJ2-1; TRBD2 agrees at 13 bases. Trimming at V came to 2 bases and at J to 2 bases, leaving 4 bases not matched to a gene. The CDR3 totals 17 residues. Germline CDR1 is SGDLS and CDR2 is YYNGEE. The CDR3 DNA reads as TGTGCCAGCAGCGTGGGGGGGACTAGCGGGGCCTACAATGAGCAGTTCTTC. Its protein product is CASSVGGTSGAYNEQFF.

The gene calls are TRBV6-2 or TRBV6-3 and TRBJ1-2; a weak D match, TRBD1 (5 bases). Germline values: CDR1 MNHEY, CDR2 SVGEGT. CDR3 size: 11 residues. Trimming took 5 bases from V and 8 from J, leaving 9 bases between them. In DNA form, the CDR3 reads TGTGCCAGCAGTGACAGAGGCGGCTACACCTTC. Protein sequence: CASSDRGGYTF.